Listed below are T cell receptor beta chains from one sample, sequenced in a study of blood T cell repertoires in COVID-19. Measured with immunoSEQ multiplex PCR; TCRdb has only the in-frame clones, and not every one. There are 450,000 to 500,000 clones in the sample; 88% occur only once, and around 8% lies in the top ten. The sample consisted of PBMCs or T cells enriched from blood (not recorded which). Receptors were obtained from an older woman who had recovered from COVID-19. CDR3s leave out the opening cysteine and the closing phenylalanine or tryptophan.

j_call: TRBJ2-1
v_call: TRBV7-9
cdr3_aa: ASSLGSNEQF

j_call: TRBJ1-1
v_call: TRBV2
cdr3_aa: ASSSRVGRDTEAF

j_call: TRBJ2-3
v_call: TRBV13
cdr3_aa: ASSLGRGAGVDTQY

j_call: TRBJ2-1
v_call: TRBV3-1/TRBV3-2
cdr3_aa: ASSLGPTGETYNEQF

j_call: TRBJ2-2
v_call: TRBV2
cdr3_aa: ASGSQGAFTGELF

j_call: TRBJ2-1
v_call: TRBV2
cdr3_aa: ASRGQGGGYNEQF

j_call: TRBJ2-3
v_call: TRBV5-1
cdr3_aa: ASSLTPTSGTQY

j_call: TRBJ2-5
v_call: TRBV7-8
cdr3_aa: ATGEAGGPKQTQY

j_call: TRBJ1-5
v_call: TRBV5-1
cdr3_aa: ASSLSGGGNQPQH

j_call: TRBJ1-1
v_call: TRBV2
cdr3_aa: ASSVTGARTEAF

j_call: TRBJ1-5
v_call: TRBV4-1
cdr3_aa: ASSQDYRGTLRGQPQH

j_call: TRBJ2-2
v_call: TRBV5-8
cdr3_aa: ASRETGANTGELF

j_call: TRBJ2-3
v_call: TRBV9
cdr3_aa: ASSPGTSGGHGADTQY

j_call: TRBJ1-1
v_call: TRBV19
cdr3_aa: ASSYSLISGRGQWGTEAF

j_call: TRBJ2-5
v_call: TRBV5-1
cdr3_aa: ASSSRVSSAQETQY

j_call: TRBJ1-5
v_call: TRBV5-5
cdr3_aa: ASSLDGGLNQPQH

j_call: TRBJ1-2
v_call: TRBV5-1
cdr3_aa: ASSSGGVGYGYT

j_call: TRBJ2-7
v_call: TRBV10-1
cdr3_aa: ASSENLPGQGGEQY

j_call: TRBJ2-2
v_call: TRBV6-1
cdr3_aa: ASSEWTGNVGELF

j_call: TRBJ2-2
v_call: TRBV11-3
cdr3_aa: ASSSGLNTGELF

j_call: TRBJ2-6
v_call: TRBV2
cdr3_aa: ASSSQKGLAGGPGANVLT

j_call: TRBJ2-3
v_call: TRBV24-1
cdr3_aa: ATSVWEGGADTQY